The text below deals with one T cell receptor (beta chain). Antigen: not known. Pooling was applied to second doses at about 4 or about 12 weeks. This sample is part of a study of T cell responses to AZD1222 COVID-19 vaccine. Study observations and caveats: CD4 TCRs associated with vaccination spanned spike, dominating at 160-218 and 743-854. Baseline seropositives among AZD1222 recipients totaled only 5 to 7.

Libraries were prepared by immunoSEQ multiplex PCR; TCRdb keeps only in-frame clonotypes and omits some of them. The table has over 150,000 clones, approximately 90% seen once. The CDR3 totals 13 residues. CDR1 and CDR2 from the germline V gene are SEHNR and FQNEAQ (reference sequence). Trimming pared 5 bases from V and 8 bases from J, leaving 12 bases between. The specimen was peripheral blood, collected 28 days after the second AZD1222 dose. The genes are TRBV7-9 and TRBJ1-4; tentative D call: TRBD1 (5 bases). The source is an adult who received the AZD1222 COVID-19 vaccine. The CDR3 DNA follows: TGTGCCAGCAGCGGGACTTCAACCGAAAAACTGTTTTTT. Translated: CASSGTSTEKLFF.